The rows below give T cell receptor beta chains drawn from one sample of a study of blood T cell repertoires in COVID-19. Only in-frame clones appear in the TCRdb table, and some are missing; sequencing was by immunoSEQ multiplex PCR. The table shows tens of thousands of clones, with more than 80% occurring only once. What was sequenced was peripheral blood. These TCRs come from a human donor in a cohort sampled during active COVID-19. The CDR3 runs from the conserved cysteine through the conserved F or W. Fields, in order: V gene, J gene, D gene, clone size, CDR3 DNA, CDR3 protein. The D gene is left open where the match is weak. Clone size is not always given. Where it is, it says once, few, many or a class for expanded clones.

TRBV2	TRBJ1-3	-	-	TGTGCCAGCAGTGATCGGGGGGCGGGAAACACCATATATTTT	CASSDRGAGNTIYF
TRBV4-2	TRBJ2-1	TRBD1	-	TGTGCCAGCGGAAACCGGGACAGGGTCTACAATGAGCAGTTCTTC	CASGNRDRVYNEQFF
TRBV3-1/TRBV3-2	TRBJ2-7	TRBD1	once	TGTGCCAGCAGCCAAGCGACAGGGGGCTACAACGAGCAGTACTTC	CASSQATGGYNEQYF
TRBV18	TRBJ2-3	TRBD2	-	TGTGCCAGCCTTTCCCAGCGGGGAGACACAGATACGCAGTATTTT	CASLSQRGDTDTQYF
TRBV5-6	TRBJ2-7	-	once	TGTGCCAGCAGCTTTGGCTTCTACGAGCAGTACTTC	CASSFGFYEQYF
TRBV27	TRBJ1-1	-	-	TGTGCCAGCAGTCCTACGGGAACAGTGGCTTTCTTT	CASSPTGTVAFF
TRBV5-4	TRBJ2-5	-	once	TGTGCCAGCAGCTTGGCCGTCAGCCAAGAGACCCAGTACTTC	CASSLAVSQETQYF
TRBV10-3	TRBJ1-1	TRBD1	-	TGTGCCACCCGCCCAGGGGGCATTTGGAACACTGAAGCTTTCTTT	CATRPGGIWNTEAFF
TRBV6-6	TRBJ1-4	TRBD1	once	TGTGCCAGCAGTTACTCTGGGACAGGGAGCGAAAAACTGTTTTTT	CASSYSGTGSEKLFF
TRBV30	TRBJ1-3	-	few	TGTGCCTGGAGTCCGGGACTTGCTGGAAACACCATATATTTT	CAWSPGLAGNTIYF
TRBV4-1	TRBJ1-2	-	-	TGCGCCAGCAGCCAGGCCTTAGACAGGTTCTATGGCTACACCTTC	CASSQALDRFYGYTF
TRBV9	TRBJ2-2	-	-	TGTGCCAGCAGCGTAGCTGGGAGTCACCTAAACACCGGGGAGCTGTTTTTT	CASSVAGSHLNTGELFF
TRBV27	TRBJ1-1	-	-	TGTGCCAGCAGCTCCCTGCTGACCAGGGTCCTTAACACTGAAGCTTTCTTT	CASSSLLTRVLNTEAFF
TRBV5-4	TRBJ1-6	-	-	TGTGCCAGCAGCTTAGAGTCCTATTCACCCCTCCACTTT	CASSLESYSPLHF
TRBV27	TRBJ1-2	-	-	TGTGCCAGCAGTTTATCCCGCCGGGCTAACTATGGCTACACCTTC	CASSLSRRANYGYTF
TRBV30	TRBJ1-1	TRBD1	-	TGTGCCTGGAGTTCAGGGGGGACTGAAGCTTTCTTT	CAWSSGGTEAFF
TRBV5-1	TRBJ1-2	TRBD1	-	TGCGCCAGCAGCAACGGACAGGGGTATGGCTACACCTTC	CASSNGQGYGYTF
TRBV7-2	TRBJ1-1	-	few	TGTGCCAGCAGCGAGGTCGCCACTGAAGCTTTCTTT	CASSEVATEAFF
TRBV4-3	TRBJ2-7	TRBD2	-	TGCGCCAGCAGCCAGCAATGGGGCGGGGGATACCTCTACGAGCAGTACTTC	CASSQQWGGGYLYEQYF
TRBV11-2	TRBJ2-3	TRBD2	-	TGTGCCAGCAGCTACCATCCCTGGACTAGCGGGGGGGCTGTTACGCAGTATTTT	CASSYHPWTSGGAVTQYF
TRBV9	TRBJ1-2	-	-	TGTGCCAGCAGCGTCCAGGGAACCTATGGCTACACCTTC	CASSVQGTYGYTF
TRBV6-5	TRBJ2-1	TRBD1	-	TGTGCCAGCAACAGGGGGACCTACAATGAGCAGTTCTTC	CASNRGTYNEQFF
TRBV19	TRBJ2-3	TRBD2	-	TGTGCCAGTAGTATAGAGGGAGTAGCGGGGGTGAGGGCAGATACGCAGTATTTT	CASSIEGVAGVRADTQYF
TRBV19	TRBJ2-5	-	-	TGTGCCAGTAGTCCACTCAGGGGTGTGTGGGTAGAGACCCAGTACTTC	CASSPLRGVWVETQYF
TRBV6-6	TRBJ2-7	TRBD1	-	TGTGCCAGCGAGGACAGGCGACTTTCCTACGAGCAGTACTTC	CASEDRRLSYEQYF